This paragraph covers one T cell receptor beta chain sequence. The data are from a study of blood T cell repertoires in COVID-19. The CDR3 is 11 residues long. Trimming removed 3 bases from V and 9 bases from J, with 9 bases in between. Germline V gives CDR1 DFQATT, CDR2 SNEGSKA (reference sequence). Under the authors' procedure: Using reference gene primer amplification, nucleated cell counts were estimated. Assay used: immunoSEQ multiplex PCR; TCRdb lists only in-frame clones, some missing. V and J calls and clone size follow that table, whereas D and trimming were derived from the DNA. The sample has more than 200,000 clones, around four fifths seen once.

The receptor's source is a middle-aged woman with active or convalescent COVID-19. The sequenced material came from peripheral blood. This sequence joins TRBV20-1 and TRBJ1-5; D may be TRBD1 (5 bases). CDR3 protein: CSASTQGPQHF. The CDR3 bases are TGCAGTGCTAGTACGCAGGGGCCCCAGCATTTT.